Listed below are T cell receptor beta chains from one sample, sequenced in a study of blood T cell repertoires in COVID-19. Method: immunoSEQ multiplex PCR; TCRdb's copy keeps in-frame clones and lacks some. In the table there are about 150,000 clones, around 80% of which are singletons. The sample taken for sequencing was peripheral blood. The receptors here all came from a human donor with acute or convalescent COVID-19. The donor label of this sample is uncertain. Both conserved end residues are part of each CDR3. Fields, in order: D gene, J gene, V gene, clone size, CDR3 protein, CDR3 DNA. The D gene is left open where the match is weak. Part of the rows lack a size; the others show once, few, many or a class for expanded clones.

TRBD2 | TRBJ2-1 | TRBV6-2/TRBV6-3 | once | CASSAGGLVEQFF | TGTGCCAGCAGTGCGGGGGGGCTAGTTGAGCAGTTCTTC
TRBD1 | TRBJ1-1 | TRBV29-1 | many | CSVSLRQGNTEAFF | TGCAGCGTTAGCCTACGACAGGGAAACACTGAAGCTTTCTTT
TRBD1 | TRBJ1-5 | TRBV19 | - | CASSMGQGAVNQPQHF | TGTGCCAGTAGTATGGGACAGGGGGCGGTGAATCAGCCCCAGCATTTT
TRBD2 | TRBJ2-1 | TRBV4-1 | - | CASSQAWSGGIYNEQFF | TGCGCCAGCAGCCAAGCCTGGAGCGGGGGGATCTACAATGAGCAGTTCTTC
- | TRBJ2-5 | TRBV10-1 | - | CASSERETQYF | TGCGCCAGCAGTGAGCGAGAGACCCAGTACTTC
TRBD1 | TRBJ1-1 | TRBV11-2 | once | CASSLGTGSTEAFF | TGTGCCAGCAGCTTAGGGACAGGGTCGACTGAAGCTTTCTTT
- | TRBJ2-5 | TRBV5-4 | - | CASSFNPGSPQTQYF | TGTGCCAGCAGCTTTAACCCGGGATCCCCCCAGACCCAGTACTTC
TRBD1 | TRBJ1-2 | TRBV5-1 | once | CASSLASGTGVLGRKGYGYTF | TGCGCCAGCAGCTTGGCCTCAGGGACAGGGGTTCTTGGTCGGAAGGGCTATGGCTACACCTTC
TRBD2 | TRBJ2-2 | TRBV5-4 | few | CASSLGASGSLTGELFF | TGTGCCAGCAGCTTGGGAGCTAGCGGGTCTCTCACCGGGGAGCTGTTTTTT
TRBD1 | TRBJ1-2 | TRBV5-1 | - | CASSPTGTGADGYTF | TGCGCCAGCAGCCCAACCGGGACAGGGGCAGATGGCTACACCTTC